Below, 3 T cell receptor beta chains from the same sample are listed, as sequenced in a study of blood T cells in healthy people across ages. For the second PCR, which ran for 7 to 11 cycles, a sample-barcoded 5' primer and a J-beta primer mix were used. TCRdb itself ran the 5' RACE reads through MiXCR, one entry per CDR3 protein. Of over a million distinct CDR3 sequences listed, approximately 59% are singletons. Sequenced material: blood. All receptors come from a man between 18 and 29 years old in good health.

The chain has TRBV25-1 and TRBJ2-5, with 9 bases aligning to TRBD1. V lost 2 bases and J lost 5; bases outside the gene matches: 9. The germline CDR1 and CDR2 sequences are MGHDK and SYGVNS. The CDR3 length is 16 residues. This CDR3 reads CASSEGWTGVAETQYF. The DNA of the CDR3 is TGTGCCAGCAGTGAAGGTTGGACAGGGGTCGCTGAGACCCAGTACTTC. Full variable domain (outside the CDR3, taken from reference TRBV25-1 and TRBJ2-5): EADIYQTPRYLVIGTGKKITLECSQTMGHDKMYWYQQDPGMELHLIHYSYGVNSTEKGDLSSESTVSRIRTEHFPLTLESARPSHTSQYLCASSEGWTGVAETQYFGPGTRLLVL.

The CDR3 DNA follows: TGTGCCTCATGGGGGTCTAGCACAGATACGCAGTATTTT. Its translation is CASWGSSTDTQYF. V gene TRBV11-2 combines with J gene TRBJ2-3; either TRBD1 or TRBD2 may fit D (5 bases each). The ends were cut back, 11 bases at V and 0 bases at J, with 12 bases in the middle. Germline CDR1 reads SGHAT; CDR2 reads FQNNGV. The CDR3 runs to 13 residues.

V and J are TRBV4-1 and TRBJ2-4; a weak D match, TRBD2 (5 bases). The closer fit of TRBJ2-7 to the DNA end suggests the J call may be wrong. The CDR3 spans 16 residues. Germline CDR1 MGHRA, CDR2 YSYEKL. For the CDR3, the DNA is TGCGCCAGCAGCCTTATCTGGGAGTTGGGCCTAAGCGAGCAGTACTTC. Encoded protein: CASSLIWELGLSEQYF.